This T cell receptor beta chain was recovered during a study of blood T cell repertoires in COVID-19. Study-level information: Acute and convalescent COVID-19 specimens originated in the United States, Italy and Spain. T cells, B-cell-depleted T cells, or PBMCs provided the cDNA or gDNA that served as material.

Authors' methods: Estimated nucleated cell counts came from reference gene primer amplification. Sequenced by immunoSEQ multiplex PCR; TCRdb stores in-frame clones only, minus some. Clone size and V and J calls were adopted from that table, with D and trimming inferred from the DNA. Of 200,000 to 250,000 clones in the sample, roughly 86% are singletons; the top ten hold 5.5% to 7.5%. Trimming left V 1 base short and J 5 bases short, with 20 bases between. The germline gives CDR1 LGHNT, CDR2 FRNRAP. This CDR3 is built from 17 residues. This receptor was obtained from a woman in her 70s with active or convalescent COVID-19. The chain has TRBV12-5 and TRBJ1-1, with a tentative D call TRBD1 (6 bases). What was sequenced was peripheral blood. The CDR3 sequence: CASGLARGAGDGTEAFF. The CDR3 DNA is TGTGCTAGTGGTTTGGCACGGGGGGCAGGGGACGGAACTGAAGCTTTCTTT.